Listed here are 7 T cell receptor beta chains from one sample, sequenced in a study of vaccination effects on CD4 cells after COVID-19. Scientists isolated CD4+ T cells after a roughly ten-day culture period ended. Each participant received a vaccine that was either BNT162b2 or mRNA-1273, given as two doses. Sequencing was performed with immunoSEQ multiplex PCR; in TCRdb, only in-frame clones are kept and a portion is missing. This table has tens of thousands of clones, around two thirds appearing once. The antigens of these receptors remain unknown. Material: CD4+ T cells from PBMCs cultured without peptide, obtained after COVID-19 vaccination. The receptor set was obtained from a human donor who received a COVID-19 vaccine.

The chain employs TRBV18 and TRBJ2-5; tentative D call: TRBD2 (6 bases). Per germline, CDR1 KGHSH and CDR2 LQKENI. The V gene lost 4 bases and the J gene lost 2 bases, with 8 bases spanning the gap. This CDR3 is 13 amino acids long. CDR3 DNA: TGTGCCAGCTCACGGGGACTGCAAGAGACCCAGTACTTC. This codes for CASSRGLQETQYF.

This clone was seen just once. CDR3 sequence reads: CASSMLGPLEAFF. The CDR3 DNA is TGTGCCAGTAGTATGTTGGGACCCCTTGAAGCTTTCTTT. The chain carries TRBV19 and TRBJ1-1; weak D call: TRBD1 (5 bases). Looked up from germline, CDR1 is LNHDA and CDR2 is SQIVND (reference sequence). The CDR3 has 13 amino acids. The germline V and J ends were trimmed by 3 bases and 7 bases, with 12 bases remaining between them.

The chain employs TRBV2 and TRBJ2-1; TRBD2 agrees at 7 bases. Germline-derived CDR1 and CDR2 are SNHLY and FYNNEI. This CDR3 region has 16 residues. Trimming removed 1 base from V and 0 bases from J; junction bases left unmatched: 3. The CDR3 DNA sequence: TGTGCCAGCAGTGAAGGGCGGGGGAGCTCCTACAATGAGCAGTTCTTC. Residues: CASSEGRGSSYNEQFF.

This clone appeared once. The chain combines TRBV19 with TRBJ2-1; TRBD1 agrees at 9 bases. This CDR3 is built from 17 residues. V shed 7 bases, J shed 9 bases, and the junction held 19 bases outside the gene matches. CDR1 is LNHDA and CDR2 is SQIVND in the germline V gene (reference sequence). CDR3 in amino acids: CASMTPPRGTGIFEQFF. In nucleotides, the CDR3 is TGTGCCAGTATGACCCCACCCCGGGGGACAGGGATTTTTGAGCAGTTCTTC.

The V gene is TRBV11-2, the J gene TRBJ2-7; TRBD2 is a possible D gene (6 bases). Germline V gene lookup returns CDR1 SGHAT and CDR2 FQNNGV. V was clipped by 1 base and J by 7 bases, with 11 bases between them. This CDR3 region has 13 residues. The CDR3 reads CASSLVRDWEQYV. The DNA of the CDR3 is TGTGCCAGCAGCTTAGTGCGGGATTGGGAGCAGTACGTC.

The V gene is TRBV28, the J gene TRBJ2-7; D is uncertain. Trimming stripped 5 bases from V and 2 bases from J, with 7 bases between. The length of the CDR3 is 12 residues. Germline V gives CDR1 MDHEN, CDR2 SYDVKM. CDR3 bases: TGTGCCAGCAGTAGAGACGCCTACGAGCAGTACGTC. Encoded protein: CASSRDAYEQYV.

This sequence joins TRBV21-1 and TRBJ1-1; the DNA was not used to check the table's D call, TRBD1. TRBV21-1 constitutes a pseudogene. The length of the CDR3 is 15 residues. In DNA form, the CDR3 reads TGTGCCAGCAGAGGTGCCACAGGGATGAACACTGAAGCTTTCTTT. Amino acids: CASRGATGMNTEAFF.